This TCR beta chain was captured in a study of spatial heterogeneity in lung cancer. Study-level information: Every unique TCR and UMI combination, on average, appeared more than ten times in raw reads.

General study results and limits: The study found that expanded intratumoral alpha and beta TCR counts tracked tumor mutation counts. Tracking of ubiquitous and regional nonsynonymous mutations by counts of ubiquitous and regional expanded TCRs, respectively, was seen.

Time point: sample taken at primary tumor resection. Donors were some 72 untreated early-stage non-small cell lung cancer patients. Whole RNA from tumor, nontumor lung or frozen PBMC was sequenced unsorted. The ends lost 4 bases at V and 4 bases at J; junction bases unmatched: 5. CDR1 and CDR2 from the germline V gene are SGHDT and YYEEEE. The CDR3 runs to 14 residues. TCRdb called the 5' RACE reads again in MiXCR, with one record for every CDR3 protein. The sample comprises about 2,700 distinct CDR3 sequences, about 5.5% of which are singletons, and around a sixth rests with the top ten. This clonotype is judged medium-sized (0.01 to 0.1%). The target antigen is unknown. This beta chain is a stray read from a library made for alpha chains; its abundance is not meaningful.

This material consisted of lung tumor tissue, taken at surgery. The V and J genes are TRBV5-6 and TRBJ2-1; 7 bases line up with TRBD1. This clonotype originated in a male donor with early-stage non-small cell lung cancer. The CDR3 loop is CASSVGTAYNEQFF. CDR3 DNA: TGTGCCAGCAGCGTCGGGACAGCTTACAATGAGCAGTTCTTC. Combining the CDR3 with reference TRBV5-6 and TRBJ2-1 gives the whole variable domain DAGVTQSPTHLIKTRGQQVTLRCSPKSGHDTVSWYQQALGQGPQFIFQYYEEEERQRGNFPDRFSGHQFPNYSSELNVNALLLGDSALYLCASSVGTAYNEQFFGPGTRLTVL.